This T cell receptor beta chain is from a study of HIV-infected patients and healthy controls. Study results and caveats: HIV-infected patients and controls differed significantly in mean usage of eight alpha and eight beta V genes. Study cohorts differed slightly in age and sex, but this did not explain diversity differences.

Alpha and beta constant-region primers primed reverse transcription of about 0.5 ug RNA. Alpha and beta chain libraries were made separately by chain-specific third strand synthesis with multiplexing indices. MiXCR, applied by TCRdb to the 5' RACE reads, yields one record per CDR3 protein. The table includes around 19,000 distinct CDR3 sequences, more than 8% detected once. No cell fractionation was done, so the repertoire covers all unsorted peripheral blood T cells. This clonotype was recorded many times. Its antigen is still unknown. Germline assignment: CDR1 MGHRA and CDR2 YSYEKL. The CDR3 consists of 14 residues. Trimming left V 7 bases short and J 0 bases short, with 12 bases between.

Sequences were obtained from blood. The TCR was taken from an adult in good health. This chain uses TRBV4-1 with TRBJ1-1; no reliable D call. CDR3 coding DNA: TGCGCCAGCACCTTGACTACCATGAACACTGAAGCTTTCTTT. Translation gives CASTLTTMNTEAFF.